The 20 T cell receptor beta chains given below trace back to one sample, sequenced in a study of blood T cell repertoires in COVID-19. Produced via immunoSEQ multiplex PCR; TCRdb's table is partial and in-frame only. Found here are about 97,000 clones, roughly 86% of them singletons; the top ten hold 3%. Sequenced material: peripheral blood. These receptors were obtained from a man aged 50-60 years with active or convalescent COVID-19.

The chain couples TRBV30 to TRBJ2-7; 11 bases agree with TRBD2. CDR3 size: 15 residues. Per germline, CDR1 GTSNPN and CDR2 SVGIG (reference sequence). The V segment lost 0 bases and the J segment 7 bases; nucleotides outside the gene matches: 8. The CDR3 DNA sequence: TGTGCCTGGAGTGTGGTTAGCGGGGGGGCGGGTGAGCAGTACTTC. As protein: CAWSVVSGGAGEQYF.

The V and J genes are TRBV6-5 and TRBJ1-2; unclear D gene. This CDR3 is 14 amino acids long. Between the trimmed V and J ends, which lost 11 bases and 8 bases, there was a span of 24 bases. Looked up from germline, CDR1 is MNHEY and CDR2 is SVGAGI. This chain's CDR3 is CAVKGWGEFLGYTF. The CDR3 DNA follows: TGTGCCGTCAAAGGATGGGGAGAGTTCCTGGGCTACACCTTC.

This chain uses TRBV19 with TRBJ2-2; TRBD1 matches at 8 bases. The junction had 11 bases not matched to a gene; V was cut back by 1 base and J by 7 bases. CDR3 length: 17 amino acids. Germline V CDR1 and CDR2: LNHDA, SQIVND (reference sequence). The CDR3 bases are TGTGCCAGTAGTATAGTCAAGGGCAGAGGGACAGGCGGGGAGCTGTTTTTT. It is translated as CASSIVKGRGTGGELFF.

The rearrangement joins TRBV15 to TRBJ2-2, with D maybe TRBD1 (7 bases). The CDR3 is 14 residues long. CDR1 LNHNV and CDR2 YYDKDF come from the germline V gene (reference sequence). V was cut by 9 bases and J by 3 bases, with 14 bases left in between. CDR3 sequence: CATADREDTGELFF. In DNA, the CDR3 is TGTGCCACGGCAGACAGGGAGGACACCGGGGAGCTGTTTTTT.

This clone was seen just once. This chain joins TRBV24-1 and TRBJ2-5, with D perhaps matching TRBD2 (7 bases). V lost 7 bases and J 3 bases, leaving 14 bases between the germline ends. Germline loops: CDR1 KGHDR, CDR2 SFDVKD. The length of the CDR3 is 14 residues. CDR3 DNA sequence: TGTGCCACCAGGGGGGGGGCCGGCAAAGAGACCCAGTACTTC. Its protein product is CATRGGAGKETQYF.

The rearrangement links TRBV6-2 or TRBV6-3 to TRBJ1-5; D unresolved. V was cut by 2 bases and J by 5 bases, with 10 bases left in between. Germline V gene data show CDR1 as MNHEY and CDR2 as SVGEGT. There are 14 residues in the CDR3. The chain's CDR3 is CASSYGGIDQPQHF. CDR3 sequence (DNA): TGTGCCAGCAGTTACGGAGGAATCGATCAGCCCCAGCATTTT.

The CDR3 region has the DNA TGTGCCAGCAGCCCGCGTGTCGATACGCAGTATTTT. As protein: CASSPRVDTQYF. The chain couples TRBV7-8 to TRBJ2-3, with no clear D. The CDR3 extends over 12 amino acids. Trimming left V 5 bases short and J 6 bases short, with 9 bases between. CDR1 SGHVS and CDR2 FQNEAQ come from the germline V gene.

The chain combines TRBV21-1 with TRBJ2-7; TRBD1, the table's D call, lacks a check against the DNA. TRBV21-1 is recorded as a pseudogene. CDR3 size: 15 residues. The CDR3 is CASLPGQVSSYEQYV. The CDR3 region has the DNA TGTGCCAGCTTACCGGGACAGGTGAGCTCCTACGAGCAGTACGTC.

The V and J genes are TRBV6-6 and TRBJ2-1; D gene ambiguous. The germline CDR1 and CDR2 sequences are MNHNY and SVGAGI (reference sequence). The CDR3 has 13 amino acids. Trimming cost V 5 bases and J 3 bases, with 8 bases left between them. The CDR3 DNA reads TGTGCCAGCAGTCCGGGTAGCTACAATGAGCAGTTCTTC. Encoded protein: CASSPGSYNEQFF.

This chain connects TRBV19 to TRBJ2-2; a weak D match, TRBD1 (6 bases). From germline, CDR1 is LNHDA and CDR2 SQIVND (reference sequence). This CDR3 has 15 residues. The V end lost 4 bases, the J end lost 3 bases, and 12 bases lay between the germline ends. CDR3: CASSKPGVHTGELFF. The CDR3 DNA sequence: TGTGCCAGTAGTAAACCAGGGGTACACACCGGGGAGCTGTTTTTT.

This clone is judged medium-sized (0.01 to 0.1%). The rearrangement links TRBV19 to TRBJ2-3; 7 bases are a match to TRBD2. The CDR3 has 13 amino acids. The V gene's germline CDR1 is LNHDA and CDR2 SQIVND (reference sequence). V trimming: 5 bases; J trimming: 4 bases; junction bases outside the gene matches: 3. The CDR3 region is CASSGGGADTQYF. CDR3 nucleotide sequence: TGTGCCAGTAGTGGTGGGGGGGCAGATACGCAGTATTTT.

V is TRBV28 and J is TRBJ1-2; TRBD1 matches 9 bases. V lost 7 bases and J lost 8; bases outside the gene matches: 11. The CDR3 loop spans 14 amino acids. Germline V gives CDR1 MDHEN, CDR2 SYDVKM. DNA for the CDR3: TGTGCCAGCATTAAAAGAACAGGGGGCTGGGGCTACACCTTC. Its protein product is CASIKRTGGWGYTF.

J is TRBJ2-7 and V is TRBV6-2 or TRBV6-3, with TRBD2 matching over 8 bases. Germline CDR1 and CDR2: MNHEY and SVGEGT. Losses at the gene ends were 2 bases for V and 5 bases for J; bases not matched to a gene: 5. The CDR3 runs to 14 residues. The CDR3 here is CASSYNLAGDEQYF. Here the CDR3 DNA reads TGTGCCAGCAGTTACAATCTAGCGGGCGACGAGCAGTACTTC.

The gene calls are TRBV7-2 and TRBJ1-3; D is perhaps TRBD1 (5 bases). The CDR3 covers 18 residues. CDR1 and CDR2 (germline): SGHTA, FQGNSA. V was cut by 1 base and J by 0 bases, with 16 bases left in between. The CDR3 reads CASSLVRGTKSSGNTIYF. The CDR3 DNA follows: TGTGCCAGCAGCTTAGTAAGGGGCACTAAGAGCTCTGGAAACACCATATATTTT.

The chain is built from TRBV10-1 and TRBJ2-7; 9 positions match TRBD2. V shed 6 bases and J 3 bases; nucleotides not matched to a gene: 6. The CDR3 has 14 amino acids. The germline V gene encodes CDR1 WNHNN and CDR2 SYGVQD (reference sequence). CDR3 coding DNA: TGCGCCAGCAGGCGGGGGGGCCCCCTCTACGAGCAGTACGTC. Residues: CASRRGGPLYEQYV.

The table lists this clone with a few counts. This chain connects TRBV18 to TRBJ1-1; 11 positions match TRBD1. The V gene end was trimmed by 8 bases and the J gene end by 4 bases; junction bases not matched to a gene: 9. The CDR3 totals 15 residues. Germline lookup yields CDR1 KGHSH and CDR2 LQKENI. The CDR3 region has the DNA TGTGCCAGCATTTCCGGGACAGGGGGGGGCACTGAAGCTTTCTTT. It specifies CASISGTGGGTEAFF.

This chain joins TRBV5-1 and TRBJ2-1, with a weak D call TRBD1 (6 bases). The CDR3 is made up of 15 amino acids. Trimming removed 4 bases at V and 0 bases at J, with 11 bases between. The germline gives CDR1 SGHRS, CDR2 YFSETQ. Here the CDR3 reads CASSPGQLSYNEQFF. The DNA of the CDR3 is TGCGCCAGCAGCCCAGGACAGCTCTCCTACAATGAGCAGTTCTTC.

The gene calls are TRBV7-9 and TRBJ2-1; possible D gene TRBD2, 6 bases. The CDR3 is 15 residues long. The germline V and J ends were trimmed by 2 bases and 5 bases, with 13 bases remaining between them. The germline V gene encodes CDR1 SEHNR and CDR2 FQNEAQ (reference sequence). The CDR3 spells CASSLMGGPDNEQFF. CDR3 nucleotides: TGTGCCAGCAGCTTAATGGGGGGTCCAGACAATGAGCAGTTCTTC.

This clone was counted a single time. This chain joins TRBV5-6 and TRBJ2-1, with a weak D call TRBD1 (5 bases). Germline lookup yields CDR1 SGHDT and CDR2 YYEEEE. The CDR3 covers 14 residues. V lost 0 bases to trimming and J lost 6 bases, with 10 bases between them. The CDR3, as DNA: TGTGCCAGCAGCTTGGTGGTCAGGGTCAATGAGCAGTTCTTC. It codes for CASSLVVRVNEQFF.

The chain combines TRBV28 with TRBJ2-4; D call uncertain. The CDR3 is 14 residues long. Germline-derived CDR1 and CDR2 are MDHEN and SYDVKM. V was clipped by 3 bases and J by 0 bases, with 6 bases between them. Written as DNA, the CDR3 is TGTGCCAGCAGTTTGACTGTAGCCAAAAACATTCAGTACTTC. Residues: CASSLTVAKNIQYF.